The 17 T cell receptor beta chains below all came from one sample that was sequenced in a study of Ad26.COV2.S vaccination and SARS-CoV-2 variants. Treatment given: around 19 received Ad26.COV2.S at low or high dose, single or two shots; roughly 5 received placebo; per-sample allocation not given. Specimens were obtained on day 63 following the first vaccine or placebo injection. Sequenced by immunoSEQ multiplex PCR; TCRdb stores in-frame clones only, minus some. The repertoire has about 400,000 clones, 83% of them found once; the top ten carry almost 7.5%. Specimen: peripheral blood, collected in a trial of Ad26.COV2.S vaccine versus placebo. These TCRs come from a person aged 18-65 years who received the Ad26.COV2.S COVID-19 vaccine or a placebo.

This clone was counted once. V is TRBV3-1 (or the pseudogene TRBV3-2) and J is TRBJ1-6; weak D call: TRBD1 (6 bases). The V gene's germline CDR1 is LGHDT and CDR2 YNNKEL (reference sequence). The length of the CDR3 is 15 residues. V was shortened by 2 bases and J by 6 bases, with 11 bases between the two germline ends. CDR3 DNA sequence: TGTGCCAGCAGCCAATCCAGGGGAGGTAATTCACCCCTCCACTTT. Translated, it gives CASSQSRGGNSPLHF.

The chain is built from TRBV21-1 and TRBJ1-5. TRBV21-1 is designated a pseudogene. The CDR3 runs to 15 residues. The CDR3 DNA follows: TGTGCCATTCCCGGGTCCGAACCTTTCAATCAGCCCCAGCATTTT. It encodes CAIPGSEPFNQPQHF.

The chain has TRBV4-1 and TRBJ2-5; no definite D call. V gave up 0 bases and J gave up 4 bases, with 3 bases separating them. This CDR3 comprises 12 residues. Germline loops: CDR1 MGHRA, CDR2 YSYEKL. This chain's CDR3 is CASSQDLETQYF. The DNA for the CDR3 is TGCGCCAGCAGCCAAGATCTAGAGACCCAGTACTTC.

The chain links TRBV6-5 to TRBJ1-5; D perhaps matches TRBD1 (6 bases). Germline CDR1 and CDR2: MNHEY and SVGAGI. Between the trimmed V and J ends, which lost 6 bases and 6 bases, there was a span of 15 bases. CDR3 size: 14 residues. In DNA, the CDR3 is TGTGCCAGCAGAAAGGGGGTCAGAGGTCAGCCCCAGCATTTT. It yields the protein CASRKGVRGQPQHF.

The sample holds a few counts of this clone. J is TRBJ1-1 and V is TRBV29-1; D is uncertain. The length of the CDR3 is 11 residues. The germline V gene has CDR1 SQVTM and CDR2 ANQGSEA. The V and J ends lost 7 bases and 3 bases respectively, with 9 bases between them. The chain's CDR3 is CSGGTDTEAFF. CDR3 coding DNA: TGCAGCGGGGGAACAGACACTGAAGCTTTCTTT.

DNA of the CDR3: TGTGCCAGCAGCTCGAGACGGACAGCCCCGACCTACGAGCAGTACTTC. It translates to CASSSRRTAPTYEQYF. The V gene is TRBV13, the J gene TRBJ2-7, with a weak D call TRBD1 (6 bases). The CDR3 length is 16 residues. Germline lookup yields CDR1 PRHDT and CDR2 FYEKMQ (reference sequence). V was trimmed by 4 bases and J by 2 bases, leaving 18 bases between them.

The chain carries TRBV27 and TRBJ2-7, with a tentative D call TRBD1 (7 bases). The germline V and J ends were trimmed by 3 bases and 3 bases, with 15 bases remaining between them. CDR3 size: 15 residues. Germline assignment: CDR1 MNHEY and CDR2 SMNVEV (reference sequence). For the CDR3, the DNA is TGTGCCAGCAGTTTGACAGGGCCGCGGGGCTACGAGCAGTACTTC. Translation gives CASSLTGPRGYEQYF.

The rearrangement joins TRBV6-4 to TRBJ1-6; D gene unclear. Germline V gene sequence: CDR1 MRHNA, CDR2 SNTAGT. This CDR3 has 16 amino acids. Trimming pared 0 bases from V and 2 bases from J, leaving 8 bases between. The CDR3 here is CASSDSSDTYNSPLHF. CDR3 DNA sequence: TGTGCCAGCAGTGACTCATCGGATACCTATAATTCACCCCTCCACTTT.

Written as DNA, the CDR3 is TGTGCCAGCAGTGACGTCAGGGGCCCCACCGGGGAGCTGTTTTTT. It translates to CASSDVRGPTGELFF. This chain uses TRBV2 with TRBJ2-2; the D gene is possibly TRBD1 (6 bases). V was cut by 3 bases and J by 4 bases, with 12 bases left in between. The CDR3 runs 15 residues. Germline assignment: CDR1 SNHLY and CDR2 FYNNEI.

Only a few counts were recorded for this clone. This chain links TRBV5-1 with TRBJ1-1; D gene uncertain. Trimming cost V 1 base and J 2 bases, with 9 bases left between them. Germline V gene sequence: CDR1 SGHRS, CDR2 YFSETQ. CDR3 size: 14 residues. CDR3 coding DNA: TGCGCCAGCAGCTTGACTCAGGTAAACACTGAAGCTTTCTTT. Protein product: CASSLTQVNTEAFF.

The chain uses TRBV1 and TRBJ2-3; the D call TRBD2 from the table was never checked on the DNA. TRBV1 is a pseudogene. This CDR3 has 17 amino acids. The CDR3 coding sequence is TGCACCAGCAGCCAAGAGGGGAGCGAAAGGGGTCGGGAGACGCAGTATTTT. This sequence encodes CTSSQEGSERGRETQYF.

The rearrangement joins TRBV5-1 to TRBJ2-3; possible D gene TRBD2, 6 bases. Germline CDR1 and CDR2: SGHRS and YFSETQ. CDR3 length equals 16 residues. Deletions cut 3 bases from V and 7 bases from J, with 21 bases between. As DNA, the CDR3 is TGCGCCAGCAGCTCGTCGGGACTCCTCGACTATTATACGCAGTATTTT. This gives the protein CASSSSGLLDYYTQYF. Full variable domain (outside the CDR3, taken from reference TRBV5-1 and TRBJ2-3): KAGVTQTPRYLIKTRGQQVTLSCSPISGHRSVSWYQQTPGQGLQFLFEYFSETQRNKGNFPGRFSGRQFSNSRSEMNVSTLELGDSALYLCASSSSGLLDYYTQYFGPGTRLTVL.

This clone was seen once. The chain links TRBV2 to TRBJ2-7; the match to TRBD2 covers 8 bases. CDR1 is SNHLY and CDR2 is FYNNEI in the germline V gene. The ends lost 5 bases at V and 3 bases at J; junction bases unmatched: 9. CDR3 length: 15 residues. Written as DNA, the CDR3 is TGTGCCAGCAGTCCCCGAAGAAGCGGGAGCTACGAGCAGTACTTC. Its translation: CASSPRRSGSYEQYF.

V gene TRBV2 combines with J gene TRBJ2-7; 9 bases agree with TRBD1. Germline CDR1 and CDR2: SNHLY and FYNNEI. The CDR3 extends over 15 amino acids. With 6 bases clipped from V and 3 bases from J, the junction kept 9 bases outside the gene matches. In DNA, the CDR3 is TGTGCCAGCAGACACCATGGGGACAGGGTCTACGAGCAGTACTTC. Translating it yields CASRHHGDRVYEQYF. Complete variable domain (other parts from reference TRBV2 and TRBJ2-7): EPEVTQTPSHQVTQMGQEVILRCVPISNHLYFYWYRQILGQKVEFLVSFYNNEISEKSEIFDDQFSVERPDGSNFTLKIRSTKLEDSAMYFCASRHHGDRVYEQYFGPGTRLTVT.

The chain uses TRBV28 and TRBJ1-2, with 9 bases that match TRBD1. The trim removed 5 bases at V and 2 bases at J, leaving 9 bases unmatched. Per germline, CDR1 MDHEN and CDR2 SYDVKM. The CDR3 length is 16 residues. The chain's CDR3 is CASSTYPGTGNYGYTF. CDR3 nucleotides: TGTGCCAGCAGTACATATCCCGGGACAGGGAACTATGGCTACACCTTC.

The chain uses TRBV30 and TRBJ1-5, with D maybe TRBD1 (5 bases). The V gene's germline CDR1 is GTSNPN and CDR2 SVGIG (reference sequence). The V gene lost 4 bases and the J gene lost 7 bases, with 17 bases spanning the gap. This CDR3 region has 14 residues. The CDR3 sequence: CAWNPDSGRQPQHF. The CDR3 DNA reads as TGTGCCTGGAATCCGGATTCAGGGAGACAGCCCCAGCATTTT.

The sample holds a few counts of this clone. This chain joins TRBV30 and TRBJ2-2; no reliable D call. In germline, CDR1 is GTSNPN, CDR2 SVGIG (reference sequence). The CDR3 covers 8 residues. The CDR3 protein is CVLGELFF. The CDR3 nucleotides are TGTGTCTTAGGGGAGCTGTTTTTT.